Listed here is a single T cell receptor (beta chain). Its antigen is unknown. A read error may account for a junction end that differs from germline. CDR1 and CDR2 (germline): SGHRS, YFSETQ. CDR3 length: 16 residues. The data were taken from a study of CD8+ T cells in alopecia areata. Study overall: Patients received oral tofacitinib, 5 to 10 mg twice daily, for moderate-to-severe alopecia areata. Study-level findings and limits: Lesional scalp exceeded normal scalp in clonality, especially in alopecia totalis/universalis. Treatment with tofacitinib significantly lowered scalp clonality and reduced expanded CD8+ clones among the top 100.

The treatment here: oral pan-JAK inhibitor, 5-10 mg twice daily. As the sequencing template, cDNA was produced by extracting RNA and reverse transcribing it. Here immunoSEQ multiplex PCR was the method, and the copy in TCRdb shows in-frame clones only, minus some. The sample shows approximately 180,000 clones, 64% of them seen only once. The sequence derives from a human donor with alopecia areata. The chain carries TRBV5-1 and TRBJ1-6; D remains unclear. The sample consisted of CD4+ T cells sorted from blood, taken between weeks 49 and 50, from a patient treated with tofacitinib. The DNA of the CDR3 is TGCGCCAGCAGCTTGCACGAGGCCTCCGATAATTCACCCCTCCACTTT. Translated: CASSLHEASDNSPLHF.